The rows below give T cell receptor beta chains drawn from one sample of a study of quantifying T cell responses using KT2 cells. TCRdb used MiXCR to reprocess the UMI-ligation and nested PCR reads, holding one entry per CDR3 protein. The sample has over 55,000 distinct CDR3 sequences; over 9% are singletons. The sample was PBMCs spiked with cells of the T cell clone KT2. These receptors were taken from a human donor. The CDR3 runs from the conserved cysteine through the conserved F or W. D genes are given only for firm matches. The size field is filled for only some rows; it gives once, few, many or a size class.

TRBD2 TRBJ2-5 TRBV7-6 many CASSSTNVAGGQETQYF TGTGCCAGCAGCTCTACTAATGTAGCGGGGGGTCAAGAGACCCAGTACTTC
- TRBJ2-7 TRBV7-9 few CASSLGLGSWADYEQYF TGTGCCAGCAGCTTAGGTCTAGGGAGTTGGGCCGACTACGAGCAGTACTTC
- TRBJ1-2 TRBV12-3/TRBV12-4 few CASSLDGGNYGYTF TGTGCCAGCAGTTTAGATGGGGGTAACTATGGCTACACCTTC
- TRBJ2-1 TRBV15 - CATSRTGSSYNEQFF TGTGCCACCAGCAGGACAGGTAGCTCCTACAATGAGCAGTTCTTC
- TRBJ2-1 TRBV6-2/TRBV6-3 - CASSFPWPEWGRERADEQFF TGTGCCAGCAGTTTTCCTTGGCCCGAATGGGGACGGGAGCGGGCGGATGAGCAGTTCTTC
- TRBJ2-5 TRBV21-1 many CASSMRQGAPGLAPYQETQYF TGTGCCAGCAGCATGCGACAGGGGGCGCCTGGCTTAGCGCCCTACCAAGAGACCCAGTACTTC
- TRBJ2-1 TRBV27 few CASSFKFGHNEQFF TGTGCCAGCAGTTTTAAATTCGGACACAATGAGCAGTTCTTC
TRBD1 TRBJ2-7 TRBV12-3/TRBV12-4 few CASSPLGGPGTVRNEQYF TGTGCCAGCAGCCCCTTGGGTGGTCCCGGGACAGTCCGTAACGAGCAGTACTTC
TRBD2 TRBJ2-5 TRBV20-1 many CSARVSGRAETQYF TGCAGTGCTAGAGTTAGCGGGAGAGCAGAGACCCAGTACTTC
- TRBJ1-1 TRBV12-3/TRBV12-4 - CASSLLSVNTEAFF TGTGCCAGCAGTTTATTGTCTGTGAACACTGAAGCTTTCTTT
TRBD1 TRBJ1-5 TRBV6-5 few CASYTRTGEAYSNQPQHF TGTGCCAGCTACACCCGTACAGGGGAGGCCTATAGCAATCAGCCCCAGCATTTT
TRBD2 TRBJ2-5 TRBV2 many CASSPFAGGHQTQYF TGTGCCAGCAGCCCCTTCGCGGGGGGGCATCAGACCCAGTACTTC
- TRBJ2-2 TRBV5-6 few CASSLVGTGELFF TGTGCCAGCAGCTTGGTCGGGACCGGGGAGCTGTTTTTT
- TRBJ1-2 TRBV6-2/TRBV6-3 many CASSQQGTGYTF TGTGCCAGCAGTCAACAGGGTACTGGCTACACCTTC
- TRBJ1-6 TRBV21-1 few CASSKPGLGGSSYNSPLHF TGTGCCAGCAGCAAACCTGGTTTGGGCGGGAGCTCCTATAATTCACCCCTCCACTTT
- TRBJ1-3 TRBV27 few CASRQPRGSGNTIYF TGTGCCAGCAGACAACCGAGGGGCTCTGGAAACACCATATATTTT
TRBD1 TRBJ2-3 TRBV29-1 many CSVITGGAADTQYF TGCAGCGTAATAACAGGGGGCGCGGCAGATACGCAGTATTTT